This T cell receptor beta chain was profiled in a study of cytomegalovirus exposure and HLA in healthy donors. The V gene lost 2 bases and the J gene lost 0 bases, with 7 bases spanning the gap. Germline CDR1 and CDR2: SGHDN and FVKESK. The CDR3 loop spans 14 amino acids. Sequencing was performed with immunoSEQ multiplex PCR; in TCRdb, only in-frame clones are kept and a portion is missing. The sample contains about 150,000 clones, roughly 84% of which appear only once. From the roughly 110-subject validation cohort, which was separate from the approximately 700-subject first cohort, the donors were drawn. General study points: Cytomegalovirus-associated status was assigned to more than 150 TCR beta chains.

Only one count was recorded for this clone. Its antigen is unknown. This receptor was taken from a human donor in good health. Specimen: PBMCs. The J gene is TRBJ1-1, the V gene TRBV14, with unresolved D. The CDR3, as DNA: TGTGCCAGCAGCCAACTTATCGTGAACACTGAAGCTTTCTTT. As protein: CASSQLIVNTEAFF.